This T cell receptor beta chain was sequenced for a study of shared clonotypes between healthy human individuals (dated by TCRdb to 2018 to 2020). For the wider study: Three men and a couple of women, aged 18 to 49 years, made up the cohort. For each donor, CD4 naive and CD4 memory were each given three plates, CD8 naive was given two plates, and CD8 memory was given one plate. To estimate repertoire size and how much clonotypes are shared between individuals, the study performed deep sequencing of blood TCR repertoires from a few healthy adults. To increase sequencing depth and limit assay-specific biases, different laboratories used diverse techniques to prepare libraries and sequence TCR repertoires. Leukapheresis yielded between about 0.85 and 9 billion PBMCs per donor.

CDR1 GTSNPN and CDR2 SVGIG were looked up in the germline V gene (reference sequence). V sheds 3 bases and J sheds 7 bases, leaving 9 bases between their ends. The cysteine opens and the phenylalanine closes a CDR3 of 11 amino acids. Only the CDR3 region is kept as DNA, spanning 33 bases read in frame from base 1. Regarding this clone: The target of this receptor is not known. Base-call qualities are not available, and no considerably larger clone is one nucleotide away.

Overall study outcomes, separate from this receptor: Because the study included only a small number of donors, the genetic and exposure-history diversity represented was limited. Clonotypes shared by all four sorted-subset donors showed higher generation probabilities than non-shared clonotypes. Sharing across a handful of donors was observed for approximately 4.6% of naive CD4, over 3% of naive CD8, over 2% of memory CD4, and about 0.38% of memory CD8 clonotypes. Pairwise subsampling led to the expectation that sequencing depth would affect the degree of clonotype sharing among donors. Sampling was restricted to blood, and TCR repertoires in tissue are likely to differ from TCR repertoires in blood. Rarefaction of sorted-subset datasets indicated incomplete sequencing despite the large sequencing depth. Estimated clonotype richness was generally larger for naive than for memory subsets.

The donors were healthy, HIV-negative adults who had no recently reported acute infections or vaccinations. Only Caucasian adults living in Nashville, Tennessee, USA were represented among the donors. CD4+ T cells were enriched through magnetic negative selection, after which naive cells were positively selected on CD45RA and the remaining negative fraction served as the memory subset. Blood was obtained by leukapheresis, after which PBMCs were separated by Ficoll-Histopaque density gradient centrifugation and cryopreserved in liquid nitrogen vapor phase. Purity and quantity of every magnetically sorted T cell population were checked by analytical flow cytometry. Genomic DNA was isolated from every sorted fraction and measured by UV absorbance on a Nanodrop 2000c. TCR CDR3 regions were amplified from genomic DNA by multiplex PCR using the deep immunoSEQ assay. Extracted genomic DNA from each cell subset was distributed evenly across all wells of several immunoSEQ 96-well plates, and each plate was treated as a replicate. Each replicate PCR for sorted subsets received 150 to 250 ng genomic DNA, equal to some 32,000 T cell genomes. The purified libraries were quantified using a Qubit 3.0 fluorometer, sized with a Bioanalyzer 2100, and then quantified again using the KAPA Library Quantification kit. A separate single-read 150-cycle Illumina NextSeq 550 flow cell was used to sequence each immunoSEQ 96-well plate. For the original study's pipeline: The immunoSEQ output contained only junctional sequences without quality scores, so filtering could not match that applied to full-length reads. Sequences were annotated with PyIR, a Python wrapper for IgBLAST v1.9, and V/J genes and CDR3 were assigned using IMGT germline references. Reads were filtered out if the reads had weak V/J assignments (E-value above 1e-6), no CDR3, stop codons, out-of-frame junctions, or ambiguous translated residues. V3J clonotypes were defined by identical inferred V gene, J gene, and CDR3 amino acid sequence. To compute the percentage overlap between repertoires, the number of shared unique clonotypes was divided by the size of the smaller repertoire. Repertoire richness was assessed with RTK rarefaction, the Chao1 estimator, and Recon v2.1 estimates of unobserved clonotypes. OLGA was used to compute generation probabilities for all TCRbeta clonotypes that the gDNA method yielded from a handful of donors. The clones in this table, taken by TCRdb from immuneACCESS, are in-frame only. Not every clone is retained; where verified, under half of the shortfall comes from an unresolved V gene, and the cause of the rest is unknown. That table gives V, J and clone size, and the DNA gave D and trimming. This sample lists over 2 million clones; around 93% were detected once. The ten top clones hold approximately 0.39% of the sample.

This receptor was obtained from a man aged 18-30 years in good health. Some clones in this sample may be carry-over from other donors' samples. This receptor chain uses TRBV30 and TRBJ1-1, with the D gene too uncertain to name. The sequencing input was naive CD4+ T cells from PBMCs. The sample's cell subset or site, from its label and the paper: CD45RA+ positively selected. The CDR3 protein: CAWRVVGEAFF. The DNA is as follows: TGTGCCTGGAGGGTAGTAGGTGAAGCTTTCTTT.